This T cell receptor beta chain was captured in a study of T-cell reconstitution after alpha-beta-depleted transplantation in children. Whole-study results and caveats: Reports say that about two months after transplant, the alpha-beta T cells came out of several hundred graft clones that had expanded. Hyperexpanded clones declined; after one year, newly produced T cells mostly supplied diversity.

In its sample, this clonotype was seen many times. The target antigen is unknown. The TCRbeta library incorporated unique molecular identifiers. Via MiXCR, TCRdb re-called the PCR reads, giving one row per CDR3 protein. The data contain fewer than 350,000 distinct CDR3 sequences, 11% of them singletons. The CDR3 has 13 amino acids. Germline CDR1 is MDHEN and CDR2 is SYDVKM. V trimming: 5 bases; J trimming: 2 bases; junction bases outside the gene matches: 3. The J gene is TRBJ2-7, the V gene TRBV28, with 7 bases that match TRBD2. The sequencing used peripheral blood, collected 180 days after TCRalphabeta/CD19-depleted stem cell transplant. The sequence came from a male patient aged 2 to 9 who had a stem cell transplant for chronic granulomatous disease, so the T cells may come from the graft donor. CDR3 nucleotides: TGTGCCAGCAGTCCGGGGGGAACCTACGAGCAGTACTTC. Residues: CASSPGGTYEQYF.